This T cell receptor (beta chain) derives from a study of immune evolution from preneoplasia to lung adenocarcinoma. Study-wide results and limits: Clonality was highest in normal lung, lower in later-stage lesions apparently. Top clone share appeared to fall from AAH through AIS, MIA, adenocarcinoma.

Points on this clone: Its antigen is as yet unknown.

The CDR3 spans 16 residues. TCRdb's copy holds only in-frame clones and misses some; the assay was immunoSEQ multiplex PCR. Among thousands of clones listed, over 75% were seen once. Between the mid-2010s and the late 2010s, patients underwent resection in Japan or China. Two lung cancer pathologists independently confirmed each histologic diagnosis. The V gene is TRBV21-1, the J gene TRBJ2-5; the DNA was not compared with TRBD2, the D call given in the table. TRBV21-1 is flagged as a pseudogene. The sequencing input was FFPE minimally invasive lung adenocarcinoma tissue. The receptor was isolated from an older donor with lung adenocarcinoma. The CDR3 coding sequence is TGTGCCAGCAGCACATTGACTAGCGGTTACCAAGAGACCCAGTACTTC. It yields the protein CASSTLTSGYQETQYF.